The sequence of this T cell receptor (beta chain) was determined in a study of blood T cell repertoires in COVID-19. Looking at the study overall: Samples of COVID-19 (acute and convalescent) were obtained from the United States, Italy and Spain.

Trimming removed 5 bases at V and 3 bases at J, with 10 bases between. Germline V gives CDR1 LNHDA, CDR2 SQIVND (reference sequence). The CDR3 totals 13 residues. Profiled with immunoSEQ multiplex PCR; TCRdb holds only in-frame clones, not every one. The table lists under 200,000 clones, about 80% of them singletons. Sequenced: PBMCs or T cells enriched from blood (not recorded which). The chain uses TRBV19 and TRBJ1-2, with D maybe TRBD1 (5 bases). The TCR comes from a woman in her sixties or seventies with acute COVID-19. The CDR3 protein is CASSAPGYYGYTF. The DNA of the CDR3 is TGTGCCAGTAGTGCCCCAGGGTACTATGGCTACACCTTC.